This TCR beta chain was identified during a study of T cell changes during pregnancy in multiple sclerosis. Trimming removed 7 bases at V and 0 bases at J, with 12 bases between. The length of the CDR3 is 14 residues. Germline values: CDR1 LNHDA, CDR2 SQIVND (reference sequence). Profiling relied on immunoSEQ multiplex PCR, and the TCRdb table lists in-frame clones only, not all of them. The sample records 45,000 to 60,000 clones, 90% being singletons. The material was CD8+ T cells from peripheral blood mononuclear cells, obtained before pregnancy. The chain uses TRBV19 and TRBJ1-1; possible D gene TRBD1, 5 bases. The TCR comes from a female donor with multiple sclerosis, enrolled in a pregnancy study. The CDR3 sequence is CASTGLGLNTEAFF. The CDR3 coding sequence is TGTGCCAGTACAGGGTTAGGACTGAACACTGAAGCTTTCTTT. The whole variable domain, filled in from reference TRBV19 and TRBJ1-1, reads DGGITQSPKYLFRKEGQNVTLSCEQNLNHDAMYWYRQDPGQGLRLIYYSQIVNDFQKGDIAEGYSVSREKKESFPLTVTSAQKNPTAFYLCASTGLGLNTEAFFGQGTRLTVV.